The 31 T cell receptor beta chains given below trace back to one sample, sequenced in a study of blood T cells in healthy people across ages. The authors ran a second PCR of about 6 to 11 cycles using a sample-barcoded 5' primer and a J-beta primer mix. TCRdb itself ran the 5' RACE reads through MiXCR, one entry per CDR3 protein. Of over a million distinct CDR3 sequences listed, 45% are singletons. The material sequenced was blood. These TCRs come from a woman aged 55 to 70 in good health.

The V and J genes are TRBV6-6 and TRBJ1-4; the D is unclear. V lost 2 bases and J 10 bases, leaving 11 bases between the germline ends. Per germline, CDR1 MNHNY and CDR2 SVGAGI (reference sequence). This CDR3 spans 13 amino acids. The DNA for the CDR3 is TGTGCCAGCAGTTACCAAGACTCTATAAAACTGTTTTTT. Its protein product is CASSYQDSIKLFF.

This clonotype has just a few counts. The gene calls are TRBV21-1 and TRBJ2-3. TRBV21-1 is tagged as a pseudogene. The CDR3 runs 11 residues. The chain's CDR3 is CASSTMGTQYF. Here the CDR3 DNA reads TGTGCCAGCAGCACGATGGGTACGCAGTATTTT.

This chain uses TRBV18 with TRBJ2-7, with no clear D. CDR3 length equals 14 residues. Deletions cut 3 bases from V and 7 bases from J, with 16 bases between. Germline CDR1 KGHSH, CDR2 LQKENI. CDR3: CASSPNRFYNEQYF. CDR3 DNA sequence: TGTGCCAGCTCACCCAACCGGTTCTACAATGAGCAGTACTTC.

This clonotype was observed a few times. V is TRBV12-3 or TRBV12-4 and J is TRBJ1-5; TRBD1 agrees at 10 bases. V was pared by 3 bases and J by 4 bases, with 3 bases of the junction left unmatched. This CDR3 has 15 residues. The CDR3 region is CASSFGTGENQPQHF. The DNA for the CDR3 is TGTGCCAGCAGTTTCGGGACAGGGGAGAATCAGCCCCAGCATTTT.

Turning to this clonotype: A much larger clone is a single base away; this may be a read error. This chain joins TRBV4-1 and TRBJ2-7; D ambiguous. The CDR3 length is 14 residues. Germline CDR1 MGHRA, CDR2 YSYEKL. CDR3 DNA sequence: TGCGCCAGCAGCCAAGTCCCAGGCTCCGACGAGCAGTACTTC. It encodes CASSQVPGSDEQYF.

The V and J genes are TRBV2 and TRBJ2-7, with 8 bases fitting TRBD2. The ends lost 6 bases at V and 2 bases at J; junction bases unmatched: 3. Per the germline V gene, CDR1 is SNHLY and CDR2 is FYNNEI. The length of the CDR3 is 13 residues. The CDR3 DNA reads as TGTGCCAGCAGGCGGGGGGCCACCTACGAGCAGTACTTC. The encoded protein is CASRRGATYEQYF.

The chain employs TRBV6-6 and TRBJ2-7; TRBD1 matches 7 bases. Germline V gene lookup returns CDR1 MNHNY and CDR2 SVGAGI (reference sequence). V lost 9 bases and J lost 1; bases outside the gene matches: 9. CDR3 size: 14 residues. The CDR3 region is CASDSGQLSYEQYF. Here the CDR3 DNA reads TGTGCCAGTGACTCGGGACAGCTATCCTACGAGCAGTACTTC.

The V gene is TRBV10-1, the J gene TRBJ1-2; tentatively, D is TRBD1 (6 bases). Germline V gene data show CDR1 as WNHNN and CDR2 as SYGVQD (reference sequence). V was trimmed by 2 bases and J by 6 bases, leaving 10 bases between them. The CDR3 consists of 13 residues. The CDR3 loop is CASSETGSHGYTF. The CDR3 coding sequence is TGCGCCAGCAGTGAGACAGGGAGCCATGGCTACACCTTC.

The chain carries TRBV11-1 and TRBJ2-5; D possibly corresponds to TRBD2 (6 bases). This CDR3 spans 16 amino acids. Germline loops: CDR1 SGHAT, CDR2 FQDESV (reference sequence). V was pared by 5 bases and J by 4 bases, with 20 bases between. The CDR3 region has the DNA TGTGCCAGCAGCATCCGGACGGGAGCGTTACGAGAGACCCAGTACTTC. Amino acids: CASSIRTGALRETQYF. The whole variable domain, remainder taken from reference TRBV11-1 and TRBJ2-5, is EAEVAQSPRYKITEKSQAVAFWCDPISGHATLYWYRQILGQGPELLVQFQDESVVDDSQLPKDRFSAERLKGVDSTLKIQPAELGDSAMYLCASSIRTGALRETQYFGPGTRLLVL.

As regards this clonotype: Possible read error: a much larger clone is one base away. The rearrangement uses TRBV12-5 and TRBJ2-1; D not certain. With 1 base removed from V and 8 bases from J, the gap between germline ends came to 3 bases. The germline CDR1 and CDR2 sequences are LGHNT and FRNRAP. The CDR3 covers 11 residues. As DNA, the CDR3 is TGTGCTAGTGGTTTGGGGTATGAGCAGTTCTTC. Amino acids: CASGLGYEQFF. Full variable domain (rest looked up from reference TRBV12-5 and TRBJ2-1): DARVTQTPRHKVTEMGQEVTMRCQPILGHNTVFWYRQTMMQGLELLAYFRNRAPLDDSGMPKDRFSAEMPDATLATLKIQPSEPRDSAVYFCASGLGYEQFFGPGTRLTVL.

V usage is TRBV20-1 and J usage is TRBJ2-1; 16 bases match TRBD2. CDR1 and CDR2 (germline): DFQATT, SNEGSKA (reference sequence). V gave up 3 bases and J gave up 6 bases; unmatched junction bases: 8. The CDR3 runs to 17 residues. This chain's CDR3 is CSARGLAGGLYGNEQFF. CDR3 DNA sequence: TGCAGTGCTAGGGGACTAGCGGGAGGGCTTTACGGCAATGAGCAGTTCTTC.

This rearrangement joins TRBV28 to TRBJ2-4; 12 bases fit TRBD2. The V segment lost 9 bases and the J segment 6 bases; nucleotides outside the gene matches: 9. Per germline, CDR1 MDHEN and CDR2 SYDVKM. The length of the CDR3 is 15 residues. CDR3 residues: CARSRLAGDGNIQYF. For the CDR3, the DNA is TGTGCCAGGAGCCGACTAGCGGGAGATGGAAACATTCAGTACTTC. Looking up the rest from reference TRBV28 and TRBJ2-4 gives the full variable domain: DVKVTQSSRYLVKRTGEKVFLECVQDMDHENMFWYRQDPGLGLRLIYFSYDVKMKEKGDIPEGYSVSREKKERFSLILESASTNQTSMYLCARSRLAGDGNIQYFGAGTRLSVL.

For this clonotype: At one end, the junction sequence differs from germline, possibly due to a read error. The V call is TRBV4-1, the J call TRBJ1-2; D not certain. Germline loops: CDR1 MGHRA, CDR2 YSYEKL. This CDR3 spans 12 amino acids. As DNA, the CDR3 is TGCGCCAGCAGTCAAGACGTGGGGAGCTACACCTTC. Translating it yields CASSQDVGSYTF.

In DNA, the CDR3 is TGTGCCAGCAGTTTAGGGGGGGATTCACCCCTCCACTTT. Protein: CASSLGGDSPLHF. The chain joins TRBV12-3 or TRBV12-4 to TRBJ1-6; D possibly corresponds to TRBD1 (5 bases). Trimming shortened V by 1 base and J by 8 bases, and 6 bases separated the two germline ends. The CDR3 has 13 residues.

The chain has TRBV5-1 and TRBJ2-7; 8 nucleotides agree with TRBD1. The CDR3 length is 13 residues. With 4 bases clipped from V and 5 bases from J, the junction kept 5 bases outside the gene matches. Germline V CDR1 and CDR2: SGHRS, YFSETQ. CDR3 bases: TGCGCCAGCAGCGAGGACAGGGAGAACGAGCAGTACTTC. Translation: CASSEDRENEQYF. Full variable domain (rest looked up from reference TRBV5-1 and TRBJ2-7): KAGVTQTPRYLIKTRGQQVTLSCSPISGHRSVSWYQQTPGQGLQFLFEYFSETQRNKGNFPGRFSGRQFSNSRSEMNVSTLELGDSALYLCASSEDRENEQYFGPGTRLTVT.

The V gene is TRBV29-1, the J gene TRBJ2-2; TRBD2 matches at 10 bases. Germline lookup yields CDR1 SQVTM and CDR2 ANQGSEA. With V trimmed by 6 bases and J by 9 bases, 10 bases remained unmatched. CDR3 length: 14 amino acids. CDR3: CSVGSGTSARELFF. For the CDR3, the DNA is TGCAGCGTCGGGTCCGGGACTAGCGCGAGGGAGCTGTTTTTT.

The chain links TRBV4-1 to TRBJ2-3; D may be TRBD1 or TRBD2 (6 bases each). Trimming removed 4 bases from V and 5 bases from J, with 16 bases in between. CDR3 length: 15 amino acids. Germline values: CDR1 MGHRA, CDR2 YSYEKL. The CDR3 DNA is TGCGCCAGCAGCCCCCCGGGGGCATACATAGATACGCAGTATTTT. Translation gives CASSPPGAYIDTQYF.

V and J are TRBV11-1 and TRBJ2-7; D could derive from TRBD1 or TRBD2 (6 bases each). The CDR3 is 15 residues long. V lost 5 bases, J lost 6 bases, and 20 bases lay in between. Looked up from germline, CDR1 is SGHAT and CDR2 is FQDESV (reference sequence). CDR3 bases: TGTGCCAGCAGCCCCCGGACTAAGAGAGGGGGCGAGCAGTACTTC. It translates to CASSPRTKRGGEQYF.

There are a few counts of this clonotype. The J gene is TRBJ2-1, the V gene TRBV5-5, with 7 bases matching TRBD1. V was clipped by 3 bases and J by 6 bases; unmatched bases: 6. Germline CDR1 SGHKS, CDR2 YYEKEE (reference sequence). The CDR3 runs to 14 residues. CDR3 nucleotide sequence: TGTGCCAGCAGCTCCCAGGGGGAGTTCAATGAGCAGTTCTTC. Its protein is CASSSQGEFNEQFF.

The CDR3 DNA is TGTGCCAGCAGTTACGAGGGAGGCTATGCAGATACGCAGTATTTT. It codes for CASSYEGGYADTQYF. The V call is TRBV6-2 or TRBV6-3, the J call TRBJ2-3; D is perhaps TRBD2 (6 bases). Germline-derived CDR1 and CDR2 are MNHEY and SVGEGT. This CDR3 region has 15 residues. Trimming stripped 2 bases from V and 4 bases from J, with 13 bases between.

J is TRBJ2-5 and V is TRBV11-2; 9 bases are a match to TRBD1. The CDR3 contains 16 residues. Per the germline V gene, CDR1 is SGHAT and CDR2 is FQNNGV. The V gene end was trimmed by 1 base and the J gene end by 4 bases; junction bases not matched to a gene: 7. The CDR3 region has the DNA TGTGCCAGCAGCTTAGTGGACAGGGGAAAGAGAGAGACCCAGTACTTC. It is translated as CASSLVDRGKRETQYF.

This clonotype appeared a few times. V gene TRBV6-6 combines with J gene TRBJ1-6; D is undetermined. V shed 1 base and J shed 6 bases, with 16 bases lying between them. Germline CDR1 is MNHNY and CDR2 is SVGAGI (reference sequence). CDR3 length: 17 amino acids. CDR3 loop: CASSYWGVGSPNSPLHF. CDR3 nucleotides: TGTGCCAGCAGTTACTGGGGTGTGGGGTCCCCTAATTCACCCCTCCACTTT.

The chain links TRBV12-3 or TRBV12-4 to TRBJ2-1; no clear D gene. The V and J ends lost 7 bases and 7 bases respectively, with 5 bases between them. The length of the CDR3 is 10 residues. In nucleotides, the CDR3 is TGTGCCAGCACCGAGAATGAGCAGTTCTTC. Residues: CASTENEQFF.

This rearrangement joins TRBV12-3 or TRBV12-4 to TRBJ2-1, with 13 bases fitting TRBD2. The J call is doubtful: the DNA matches TRBJ2-7 better. The CDR3 contains 14 residues. The CDR3 DNA sequence: TGTGCCAGCACATGGACTAGCGGGAGCTACGAGCAGTACTTC. It is translated as CASTWTSGSYEQYF.

This clonotype was seen a handful of times. This chain links TRBV20-1 with TRBJ2-5, with TRBD2 matching 11 bases. Germline CDR1 DFQATT, CDR2 SNEGSKA (reference sequence). This CDR3 has 16 residues. J lost 1 base, V lost 0 bases, and 4 bases had no gene match. The CDR3 bases are TGCAGTGCTAGAGATGATAGCGGGAGGGCCCAAGAGACCCAGTACTTC. Translating it yields CSARDDSGRAQETQYF.

This clonotype was counted a single time. V usage is TRBV28 and J usage is TRBJ2-7; D may correspond to TRBD1 or TRBD2 (6 bases each). V was clipped by 5 bases and J by 7 bases, with 18 bases between them. This CDR3 has 14 amino acids. Germline CDR1 is MDHEN and CDR2 is SYDVKM. As DNA, the CDR3 is TGTGCCAGCAGTATTAGCGGACAGAACAATGAGCAGTACTTC. Protein sequence: CASSISGQNNEQYF.

This clonotype was counted a few times. The chain links TRBV15 to TRBJ2-1, with a weak D call TRBD2 (5 bases). V lost 0 bases and J lost 6, with 15 bases in between. Germline V gives CDR1 LNHNV, CDR2 YYDKDF (reference sequence). This CDR3 has 16 residues. The DNA of the CDR3 is TGTGCCACCAGCAGAGATTCCGCGGACTGGGGCAATGAGCAGTTCTTC. Its translation is CATSRDSADWGNEQFF. The full variable domain, completed using reference TRBV15 and TRBJ2-1, is DAMVIQNPRYQVTQFGKPVTLSCSQTLNHNVMYWYQQKSSQAPKLLFHYYDKDFNNEADTPDNFQSRRPNTSFCFLDIRSPGLGDTAMYLCATSRDSADWGNEQFFGPGTRLTVL.

The chain employs TRBV7-2 and TRBJ2-5, with 10 bases fitting TRBD1. Germline trimming cut 0 bases from V and 4 bases from J; bases unmatched to any gene: 5. Germline assignment: CDR1 SGHTA and CDR2 FQGNSA. The CDR3 has 16 residues. The CDR3: CASSLADRGSRETQYF. The CDR3, as DNA: TGTGCCAGCAGCTTAGCGGACAGGGGGTCTCGAGAGACCCAGTACTTC.

The sample holds many counts of this clonotype. The rearrangement joins TRBV10-3 to TRBJ2-5; 9 nucleotides agree with TRBD2. Germline V gene sequence: CDR1 ENHRY, CDR2 SYGVKD. V was pared by 4 bases and J by 4 bases, with 1 base of the junction left unmatched. The CDR3 is 13 amino acids. The CDR3 DNA reads as TGTGCCATCAGTGTACTAGCGGGAGAGACCCAGTACTTC. It encodes CAISVLAGETQYF.

As to this clonotype: Just one base apart from a much larger clone, this may be a read error. This chain joins TRBV12-3 or TRBV12-4 and TRBJ2-3; 11 positions agree with TRBD2. The CDR3 sequence is 16 residues long. CDR3 coding DNA: TGTGCCAGCACCCCTCGGGGACTAGCGGTAACAGATACGCGGTATTTT. Protein: CASTPRGLAVTDTRYF.

Only a few counts were recorded for this clonotype. The chain joins TRBV15 to TRBJ2-5; a weak D match, TRBD2 (6 bases). The V end was cut by 2 bases, the J end by 7 bases, with 23 bases between. This CDR3 contains 17 residues. Germline V lookup: CDR1 LNHNV, CDR2 YYDKDF (reference sequence). CDR3 loop: CATSRQNPGPVEGTQYF. The CDR3, as DNA: TGTGCCACCAGCAGACAAAATCCGGGACCCGTGGAGGGGACCCAGTACTTC.